This T cell receptor beta chain was recorded in a study of T cells after yellow fever vaccination. CDR1 is MDHEN, CDR2 SYDVKM, per germline. The CDR3 has 15 residues. The junction had 11 bases not matched to a gene; V was cut back by 4 bases and J by 8 bases. Study results and caveats: Clonotypes shared by both compartments, CD4 and CD8, made up a small share.

TCRdb reanalysed the 5' RACE reads using MiXCR and keeps one entry per CDR3 protein. The sample includes 170,000 or so distinct CDR3 sequences, about 6% of them seen just once. This clonotype was observed a few times. Its antigen is unknown. The chain is built from TRBV28 and TRBJ1-2, with TRBD1 identical over 9 bases. The sample consisted of CD4+ T cells sorted from PBMCs, taken on the day of the first yellow fever vaccination. The TCR originated in a man between 18 and 29 years old who received the YFV17D yellow fever vaccine. CDR3 sequence (DNA): TGTGCCAGCAGTTCTTGGACAGGGGTAAATGGGGGCTACACCTTC. It specifies CASSSWTGVNGGYTF.